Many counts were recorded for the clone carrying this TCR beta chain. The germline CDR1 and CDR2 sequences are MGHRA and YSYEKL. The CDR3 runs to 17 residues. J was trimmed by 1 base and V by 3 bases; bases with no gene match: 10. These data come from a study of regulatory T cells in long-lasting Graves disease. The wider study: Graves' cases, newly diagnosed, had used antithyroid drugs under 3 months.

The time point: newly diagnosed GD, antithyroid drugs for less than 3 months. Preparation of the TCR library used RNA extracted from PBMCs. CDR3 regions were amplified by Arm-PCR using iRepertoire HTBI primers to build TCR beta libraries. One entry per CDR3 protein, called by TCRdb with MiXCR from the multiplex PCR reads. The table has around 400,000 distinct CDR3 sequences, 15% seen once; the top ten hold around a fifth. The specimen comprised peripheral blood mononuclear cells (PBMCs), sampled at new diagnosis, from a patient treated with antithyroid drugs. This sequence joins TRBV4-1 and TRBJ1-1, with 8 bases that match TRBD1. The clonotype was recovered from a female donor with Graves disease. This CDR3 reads CASSHRAAGQGNTEAFF. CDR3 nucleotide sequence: TGCGCCAGCAGCCACAGAGCGGCCGGACAGGGGAACACTGAAGCTTTCTTT.